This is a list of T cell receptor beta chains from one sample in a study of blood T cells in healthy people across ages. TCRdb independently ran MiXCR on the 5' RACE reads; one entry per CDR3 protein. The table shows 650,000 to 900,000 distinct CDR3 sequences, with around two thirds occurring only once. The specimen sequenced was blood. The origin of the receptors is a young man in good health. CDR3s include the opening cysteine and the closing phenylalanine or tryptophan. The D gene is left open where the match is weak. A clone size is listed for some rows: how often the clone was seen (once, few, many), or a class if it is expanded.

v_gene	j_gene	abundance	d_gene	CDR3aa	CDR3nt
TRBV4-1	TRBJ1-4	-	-	CASSQGQQNEKLFF	TGCGCCAGCAGCCAAGGACAGCAGAATGAAAAACTGTTTTTT
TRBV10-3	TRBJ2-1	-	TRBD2	CAISDSGGSYNEQFF	TGTGCCATCAGTGACTCGGGGGGCTCCTACAATGAGCAGTTCTTC
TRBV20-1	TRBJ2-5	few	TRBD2	CSAKYSGGLQETQYF	TGCAGTGCTAAATACAGCGGGGGCTTACAAGAGACCCAGTACTTC
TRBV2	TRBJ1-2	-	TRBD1	CASSERGPEGYTF	TGTGCCAGCAGTGAGAGGGGGCCAGAAGGCTACACCTTC
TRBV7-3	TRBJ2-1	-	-	CASSLSFPIGSYNEQFF	TGTGCCAGCAGCTTAAGTTTCCCCATTGGGTCCTACAATGAGCAGTTCTTC
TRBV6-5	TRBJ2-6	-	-	CASIGRPSGANVLTF	TGTGCCAGCATAGGTCGTCCCTCTGGGGCCAACGTCCTGACTTTC
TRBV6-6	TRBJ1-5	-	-	CASSYSSQGSQPQHF	TGTGCCAGCAGTTACTCGAGTCAGGGGAGTCAGCCCCAGCATTTT
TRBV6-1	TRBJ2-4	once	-	CASRGVGEIAKNIQYF	TGTGCCAGCCGCGGGGTAGGGGAAATAGCCAAAAACATTCAGTACTTC
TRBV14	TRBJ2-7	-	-	CASSQGRSAGRPQQYF	TGTGCCAGCAGCCAAGGCCGGTCGGCAGGGCGCCCGCAGCAGTACTTC
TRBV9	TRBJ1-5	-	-	CASSGLGGWDQPQHF	TGTGCCAGCAGCGGCCTTGGGGGATGGGATCAGCCCCAGCATTTT
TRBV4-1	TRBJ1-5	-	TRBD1	CASSPTSRGGGADQPQHF	TGCGCCAGCAGCCCCACATCGCGGGGAGGGGGCGCAGATCAGCCCCAGCATTTT
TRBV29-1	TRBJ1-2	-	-	CSAVQLYGYTF	TGCAGCGCCGTACAGCTCTATGGCTACACCTTC
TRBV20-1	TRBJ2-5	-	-	CSANVGGAGRQETQYF	TGCAGTGCTAATGTCGGCGGGGCGGGGCGCCAAGAGACCCAGTACTTC
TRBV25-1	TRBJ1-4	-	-	CASNGEGQVIGLKKLFF	TGTGCCAGCAACGGGGAGGGCCAGGTAATAGGGCTGAAAAAACTGTTTTTT
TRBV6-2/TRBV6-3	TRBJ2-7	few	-	CASSVVREQYF	TGTGCCAGCAGTGTAGTGCGCGAGCAGTACTTC
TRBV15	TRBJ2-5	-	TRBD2	CATSGGLAGGQETQYF	TGTGCCACCAGCGGGGGACTAGCGGGAGGTCAAGAGACCCAGTACTTC
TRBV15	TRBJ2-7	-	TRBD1	CATSRAWTGGFREQYF	TGTGCCACCAGCAGAGCGTGGACAGGGGGCTTTCGCGAGCAGTACTTC
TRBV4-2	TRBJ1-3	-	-	CASSQVLDMSGNTIYF	TGTGCCAGCAGCCAAGTCCTGGATATGTCTGGAAACACCATATATTTT
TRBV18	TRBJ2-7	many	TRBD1	CASSPEGGYYEQYF	TGTGCCAGCTCACCAGAAGGGGGCTACTACGAGCAGTACTTC
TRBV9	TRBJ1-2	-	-	CASSPGQHYGYTF	TGTGCCAGCAGCCCAGGACAGCACTATGGCTACACCTTC
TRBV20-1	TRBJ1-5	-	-	CSARVSGYQPQHF	TGCAGTGCTAGAGTCAGTGGGTATCAGCCCCAGCATTTT
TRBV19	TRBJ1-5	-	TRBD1	CASSILRQGSIQPQHF	TGTGCCAGTAGTATTCTGCGACAGGGTTCGATCCAGCCCCAGCATTTT
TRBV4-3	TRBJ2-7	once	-	CASSPAIDGYEQYF	TGCGCCAGCAGCCCAGCCATCGATGGCTACGAGCAGTACTTC
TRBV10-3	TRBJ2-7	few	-	CAIGLQRNEQYF	TGTGCCATCGGTCTACAGCGGAACGAGCAGTACTTC
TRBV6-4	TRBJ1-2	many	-	CASSENPEAGGGYTF	TGTGCCAGCAGTGAAAACCCGGAGGCTGGGGGGGGCTACACCTTC
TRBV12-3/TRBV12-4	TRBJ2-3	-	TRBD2	CASSLAAGGRADTQYF	TGTGCCAGCAGTTTAGCGGCGGGGGGGAGAGCAGATACGCAGTATTTT
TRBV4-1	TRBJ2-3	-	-	CASSQLYTDTQYF	TGCGCCAGCAGCCAACTGTACACAGATACGCAGTATTTT
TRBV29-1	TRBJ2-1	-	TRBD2	CSVEDPRLAGGLSYNEQFF	TGCAGCGTTGAAGATCCCAGACTAGCGGGGGGCCTCTCCTACAATGAGCAGTTCTTC
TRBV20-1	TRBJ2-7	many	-	CSSDPGSSYEQYF	TGCAGTTCCGACCCTGGGAGCTCCTACGAGCAGTACTTC
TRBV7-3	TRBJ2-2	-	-	CASSLFAGPNTGELFF	TGTGCCAGCAGCTTATTTGCGGGGCCGAACACCGGGGAGCTGTTTTTT
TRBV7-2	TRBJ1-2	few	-	CASSLGVGALWGYTF	TGTGCCAGCAGCTTAGGGGTAGGGGCCTTATGGGGCTACACCTTC
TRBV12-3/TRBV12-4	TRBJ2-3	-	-	CAVGGTDTQYF	TGTGCCGTGGGGGGAACAGATACGCAGTATTTT
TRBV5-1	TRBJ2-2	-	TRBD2	CASSLSSGGSGTGELFF	TGCGCCAGCAGCTTGTCTAGCGGGGGTTCGGGCACCGGGGAGCTGTTTTTT
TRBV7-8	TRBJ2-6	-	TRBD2	CASSTKRGGSAGANVLTF	TGTGCCAGCAGCACAAAGCGGGGGGGGTCGGCTGGGGCCAACGTCCTGACTTTC
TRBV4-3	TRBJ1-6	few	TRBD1	CASSQGTGNSPLHF	TGCGCCAGCAGCCAAGGGACAGGAAATTCACCCCTCCACTTT
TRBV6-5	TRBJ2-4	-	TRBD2	CASSTQALAGKNIQYF	TGTGCCAGCAGTACCCAGGCACTAGCGGGGAAAAACATTCAGTACTTC
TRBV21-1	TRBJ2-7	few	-	CASSKGRRDRAPYEQYF	TGTGCCAGCAGCAAAGGGAGAAGGGACAGGGCCCCTTACGAGCAGTACTTC
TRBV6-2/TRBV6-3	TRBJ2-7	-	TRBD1	CASIDIPGQAISEQYF	TGTGCCAGCATCGATATACCGGGACAGGCGATTAGCGAGCAGTACTTC
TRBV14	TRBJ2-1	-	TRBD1	CASSQGWDRNNEQFF	TGTGCCAGCAGCCAAGGTTGGGACAGGAACAATGAGCAGTTCTTC
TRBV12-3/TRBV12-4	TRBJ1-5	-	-	CASSSRRRDDQPQHF	TGTGCCAGCAGTTCTCGTAGGAGGGACGATCAGCCCCAGCATTTT
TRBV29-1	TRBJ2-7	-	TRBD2	CSVEEGLSGEQYF	TGCAGCGTTGAAGAGGGACTAAGCGGCGAGCAGTACTTC
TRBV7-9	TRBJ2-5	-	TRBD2	CASSLTPGLAGDETQYF	TGTGCCAGCAGCTTAACACCGGGACTAGCGGGGGATGAGACCCAGTACTTC
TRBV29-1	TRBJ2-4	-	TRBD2	CSVELGGWSKNIQYF	TGCAGCGTTGAACTGGGGGGGTGGTCCAAAAACATTCAGTACTTC
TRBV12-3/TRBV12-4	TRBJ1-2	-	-	CASSFGPGSADGYTF	TGTGCCAGCAGTTTTGGGCCAGGGTCGGCTGATGGCTACACCTTC
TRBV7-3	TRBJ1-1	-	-	CASSLSTIPNTEAFF	TGTGCCAGCAGCTTATCGACAATCCCCAACACTGAAGCTTTCTTT
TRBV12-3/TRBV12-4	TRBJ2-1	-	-	CASSPPSNNEQFF	TGTGCCAGCAGTCCACCGTCCAACAATGAGCAGTTCTTC
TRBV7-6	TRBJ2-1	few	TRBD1	CASSIQGTSYNEQFF	TGTGCCAGCAGCATACAGGGGACCTCCTACAATGAGCAGTTCTTC
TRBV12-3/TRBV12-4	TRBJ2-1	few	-	CASSSTRGDEQFF	TGTGCCAGCAGTTCGACTAGAGGGGATGAGCAGTTCTTC
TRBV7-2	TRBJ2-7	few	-	CASSYRFEQYF	TGTGCCAGCAGCTACCGTTTCGAGCAGTACTTC
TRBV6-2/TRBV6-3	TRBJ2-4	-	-	CASGLEGNIQYF	TGTGCCAGCGGGCTTGAAGGGAACATTCAGTACTTC
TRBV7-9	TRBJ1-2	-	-	CASSLGNLYGYTF	TGTGCCAGCAGCTTGGGCAACCTCTATGGCTACACCTTC
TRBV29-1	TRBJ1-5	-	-	CSVVGSGQPQHF	TGCAGCGTTGTCGGGAGCGGACAGCCCCAGCATTTT
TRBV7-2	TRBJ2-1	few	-	CASSLTPGASYNEQFF	TGTGCCAGCAGCTTAACCCCGGGGGCCTCTTACAATGAGCAGTTCTTC